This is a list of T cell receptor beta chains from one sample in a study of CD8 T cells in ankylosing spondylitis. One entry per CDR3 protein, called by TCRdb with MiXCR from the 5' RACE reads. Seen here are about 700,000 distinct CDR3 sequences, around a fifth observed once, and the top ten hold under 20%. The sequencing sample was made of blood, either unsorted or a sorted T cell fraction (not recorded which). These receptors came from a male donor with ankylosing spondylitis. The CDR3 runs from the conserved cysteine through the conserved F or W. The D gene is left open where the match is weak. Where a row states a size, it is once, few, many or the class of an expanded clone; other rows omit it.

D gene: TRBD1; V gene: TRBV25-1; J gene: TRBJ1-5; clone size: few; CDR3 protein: CASSGTGVSNQPQHF; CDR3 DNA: TGTGCCAGCAGTGGGACAGGGGTTAGCAATCAGCCCCAGCATTTT
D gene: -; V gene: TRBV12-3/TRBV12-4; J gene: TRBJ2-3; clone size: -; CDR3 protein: CASSRDLLTDTQYF; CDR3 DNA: TGTGCCAGCAGCCGGGACCTTTTAACAGATACGCAGTATTTT
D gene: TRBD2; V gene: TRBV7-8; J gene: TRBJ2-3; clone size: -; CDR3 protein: CASSTQPAGASDTQYF; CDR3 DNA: TGTGCCAGCAGCACACAGCCAGCGGGGGCCTCAGATACGCAGTATTTT
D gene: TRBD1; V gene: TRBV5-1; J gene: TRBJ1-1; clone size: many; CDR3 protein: CASSWGQWHTEAFF; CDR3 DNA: TGCGCCAGCAGCTGGGGACAGTGGCACACTGAAGCTTTCTTT
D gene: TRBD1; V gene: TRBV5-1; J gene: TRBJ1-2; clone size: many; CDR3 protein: CASSLGQGNYGYTF; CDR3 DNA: TGTGCCAGCAGCTTGGGACAGGGGAACTATGGCTACACCTTC
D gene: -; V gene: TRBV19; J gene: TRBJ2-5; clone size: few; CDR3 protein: CASSIRWLETQYF; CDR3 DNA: TGTGCCAGTAGTATTCGATGGTTAGAGACCCAGTACTTC
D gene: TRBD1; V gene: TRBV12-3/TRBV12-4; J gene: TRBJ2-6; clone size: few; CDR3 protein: CASSLDWDRLSGANVLTF; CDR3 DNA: TGTGCCAGCAGTTTAGATTGGGACAGGCTCTCTGGGGCCAACGTCCTGACTTTC
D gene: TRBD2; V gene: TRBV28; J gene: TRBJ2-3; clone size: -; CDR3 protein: CASSFPVAGGNTDTQYF; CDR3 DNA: TGTGCCAGCAGTTTTCCCGTAGCGGGAGGAAACACAGATACGCAGTATTTT
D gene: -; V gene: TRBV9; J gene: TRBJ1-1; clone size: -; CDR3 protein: CASSARGRFTEAFF; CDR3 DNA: TGTGCCAGCAGCGCACGGGGCCGATTCACTGAAGCTTTCTTT
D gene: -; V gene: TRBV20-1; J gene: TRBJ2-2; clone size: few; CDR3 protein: CSARVGYVNTGELFF; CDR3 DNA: TGCAGTGCTAGAGTAGGTTATGTCAACACCGGGGAGCTGTTTTTT
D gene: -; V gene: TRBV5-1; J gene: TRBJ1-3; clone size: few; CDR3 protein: CASSLSTGISGNTIYF; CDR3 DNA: TGCGCCAGCAGCCTTTCCACAGGGATCTCTGGAAACACCATATATTTT
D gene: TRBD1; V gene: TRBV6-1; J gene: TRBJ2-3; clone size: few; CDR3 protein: CASSMDRGGPDTQYF; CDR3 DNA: TGTGCCAGCAGTATGGACAGGGGAGGCCCAGATACGCAGTATTTT
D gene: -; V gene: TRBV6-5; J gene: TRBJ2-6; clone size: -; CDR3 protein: CASNSQGTGANVLTF; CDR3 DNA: TGTGCCAGCAATTCCCAGGGTACCGGGGCCAACGTCCTGACTTTC
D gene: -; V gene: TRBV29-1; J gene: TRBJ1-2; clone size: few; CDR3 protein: CSVGTGTLYGYTF; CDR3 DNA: TGCAGCGTAGGAACAGGGACCCTCTATGGCTACACCTTC
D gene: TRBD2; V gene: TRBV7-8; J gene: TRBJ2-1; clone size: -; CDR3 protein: CASSFLAGAYNEQFF; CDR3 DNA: TGTGCCAGCAGCTTTCTCGCGGGAGCCTACAATGAGCAGTTCTTC
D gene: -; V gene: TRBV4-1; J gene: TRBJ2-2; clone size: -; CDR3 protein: CASSQVLAGSGDAGELFF; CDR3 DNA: TGCGCCAGCAGCCAAGTACTAGCTGGTAGCGGAGACGCGGGGGAGCTGTTTTTT
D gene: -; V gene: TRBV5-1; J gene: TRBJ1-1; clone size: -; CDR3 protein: CASSVEGGEGPNTEAFF; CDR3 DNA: TGCGCCAGCAGCGTGGAAGGGGGAGAGGGACCGAACACTGAAGCTTTCTTT
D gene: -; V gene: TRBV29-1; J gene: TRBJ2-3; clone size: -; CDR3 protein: CSGRQATDTQYF; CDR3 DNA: TGCAGCGGGCGGCAAGCCACAGATACGCAGTATTTT
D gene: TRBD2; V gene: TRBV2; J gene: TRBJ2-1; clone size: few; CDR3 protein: CASSTSGGNNEQFF; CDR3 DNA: TGTGCCAGCAGCACTAGCGGGGGAAACAATGAGCAGTTCTTC
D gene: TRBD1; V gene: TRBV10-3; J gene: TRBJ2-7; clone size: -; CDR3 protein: CASGAGGFTYEQYF; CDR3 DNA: TGTGCCAGTGGGGCAGGGGGATTTACCTACGAGCAGTACTTC
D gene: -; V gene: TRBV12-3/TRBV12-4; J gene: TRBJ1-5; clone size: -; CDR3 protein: CTSSFMRSGKEDNQPQHF; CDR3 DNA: TGTACCAGCAGTTTTATGAGGTCAGGGAAAGAGGATAATCAGCCCCAGCATTTT
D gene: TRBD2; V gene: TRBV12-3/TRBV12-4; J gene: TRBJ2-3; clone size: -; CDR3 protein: CASSPRTSGISLAQYF; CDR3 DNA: TGTGCCAGCAGTCCCCGGACTAGCGGGATCTCTCTGGCGCAGTATTTT
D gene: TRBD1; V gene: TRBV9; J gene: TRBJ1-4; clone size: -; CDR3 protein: CASSGGTGNEKLFF; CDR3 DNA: TGTGCCAGCAGCGGAGGGACAGGCAATGAAAAACTGTTTTTT
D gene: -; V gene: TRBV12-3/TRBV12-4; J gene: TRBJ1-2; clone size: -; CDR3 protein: CASSLETGLMGFGYTF; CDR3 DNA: TGTGCCAGCAGTTTGGAGACTGGCCTAATGGGGTTTGGCTACACCTTC
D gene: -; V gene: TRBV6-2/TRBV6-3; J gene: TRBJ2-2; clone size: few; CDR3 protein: CASMEENTGELFF; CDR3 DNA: TGTGCCAGCATGGAAGAAAACACCGGGGAGCTGTTTTTT
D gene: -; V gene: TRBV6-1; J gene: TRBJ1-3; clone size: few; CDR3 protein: CASSEVRPGNTIYF; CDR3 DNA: TGTGCCAGCAGTGAAGTGAGGCCTGGAAACACCATATATTTT
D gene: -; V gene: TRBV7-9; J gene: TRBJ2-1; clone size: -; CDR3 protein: CASSLALLSPDEQFF; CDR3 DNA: TGTGCCAGCAGCTTAGCCCTTTTGAGTCCCGATGAGCAGTTCTTC
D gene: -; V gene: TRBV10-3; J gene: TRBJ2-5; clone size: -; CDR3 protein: CAISESLVGETQYF; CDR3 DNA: TGTGCCATCAGTGAGTCTCTAGTGGGAGAGACCCAGTACTTC
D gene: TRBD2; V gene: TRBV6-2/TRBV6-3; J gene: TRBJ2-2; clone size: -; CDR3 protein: CASCNSGRNTGELFF; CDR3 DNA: TGTGCCAGCTGCAATAGCGGGAGAAACACCGGGGAGCTGTTTTTT
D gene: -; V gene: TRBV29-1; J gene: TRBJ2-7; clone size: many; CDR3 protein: CSVEPGKGEQYF; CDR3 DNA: TGCAGCGTTGAACCAGGGAAAGGCGAGCAGTACTTC
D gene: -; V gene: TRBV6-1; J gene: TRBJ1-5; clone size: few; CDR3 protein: CASGPIGNQPQHF; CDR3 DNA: TGTGCCAGCGGCCCTATCGGGAATCAGCCCCAGCATTTT
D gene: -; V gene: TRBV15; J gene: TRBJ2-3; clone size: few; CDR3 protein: CATSRDRGSVDTQYF; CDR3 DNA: TGTGCCACCAGCAGAGACAGGGGAAGTGTAGATACGCAGTATTTT
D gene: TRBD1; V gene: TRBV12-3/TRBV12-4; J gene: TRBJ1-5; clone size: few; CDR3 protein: CASSAQGARGNQPQHF; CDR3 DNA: TGTGCCAGCAGTGCTCAGGGGGCGCGTGGCAATCAGCCCCAGCATTTT
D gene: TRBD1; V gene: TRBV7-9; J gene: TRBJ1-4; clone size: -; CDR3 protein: CASSFATGTGDEKLFF; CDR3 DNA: TGTGCCAGCAGCTTCGCCACCGGGACAGGGGATGAAAAACTGTTTTTT
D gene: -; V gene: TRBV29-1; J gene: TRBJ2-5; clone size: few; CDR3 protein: CSVEADRAQETQYF; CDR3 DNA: TGCAGCGTTGAAGCGGACCGCGCTCAAGAGACCCAGTACTTC
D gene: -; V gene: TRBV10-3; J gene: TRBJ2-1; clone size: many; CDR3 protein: CAISSDFGGLYNEQFF; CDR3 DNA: TGTGCCATCAGTTCCGACTTTGGGGGTCTTTACAATGAGCAGTTCTTC
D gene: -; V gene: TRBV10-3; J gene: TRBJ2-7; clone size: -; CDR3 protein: CAISETLTPGHHKYF; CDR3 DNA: TGTGCCATCAGTGAGACTCTGACACCGGGGCACCACAAGTACTTC
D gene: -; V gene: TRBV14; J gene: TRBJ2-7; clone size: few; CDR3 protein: CASSQTEGARGSSYEQYF; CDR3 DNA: TGTGCCAGCAGCCAAACCGAAGGGGCCCGGGGAAGCTCCTACGAGCAGTACTTC
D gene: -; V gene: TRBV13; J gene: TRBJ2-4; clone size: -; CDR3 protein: CASSRRGAKNIQYF; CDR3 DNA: TGTGCCAGCAGCCGACGGGGTGCCAAAAACATTCAGTACTTC
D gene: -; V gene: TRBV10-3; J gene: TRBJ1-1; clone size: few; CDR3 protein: CAISESTLLAAFF; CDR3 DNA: TGTGCCATCAGTGAGTCGACCTTACTGGCAGCTTTCTTT
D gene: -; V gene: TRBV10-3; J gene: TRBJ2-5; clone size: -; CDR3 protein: CATRGETQYF; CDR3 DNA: TGTGCCACCAGAGGGGAGACCCAGTACTTC
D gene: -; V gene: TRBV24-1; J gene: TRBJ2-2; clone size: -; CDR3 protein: CATRAGFDTGELFF; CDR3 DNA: TGTGCCACCAGGGCAGGGTTCGACACCGGGGAGCTGTTTTTT
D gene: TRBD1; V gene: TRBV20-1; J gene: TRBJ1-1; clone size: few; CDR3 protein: CSARDLQGGTEAFF; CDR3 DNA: TGCAGTGCTAGAGATTTACAGGGGGGGACTGAAGCTTTCTTT
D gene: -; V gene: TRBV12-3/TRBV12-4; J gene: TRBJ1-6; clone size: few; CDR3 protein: CASSSQSSVGGSPLHF; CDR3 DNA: TGTGCCAGCAGTTCCCAATCCAGCGTTGGGGGTTCACCCCTCCACTTT
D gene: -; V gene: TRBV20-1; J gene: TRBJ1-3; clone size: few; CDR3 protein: CSARDVGVYGNTIYF; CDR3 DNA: TGCAGTGCTAGAGATGTGGGGGTTTATGGAAACACCATATATTTT
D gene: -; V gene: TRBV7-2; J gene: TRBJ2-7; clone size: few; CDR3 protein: CASSLEGSPSYEQYF; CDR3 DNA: TGTGCCAGCAGCTTAGAGGGCAGTCCCTCCTACGAGCAGTACTTC
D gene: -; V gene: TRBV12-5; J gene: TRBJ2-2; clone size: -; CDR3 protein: CASGPRLTGELFF; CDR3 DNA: TGTGCTAGTGGTCCCCGGTTGACCGGGGAGCTGTTTTTT
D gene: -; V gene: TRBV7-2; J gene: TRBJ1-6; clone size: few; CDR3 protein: CASSLERARSPLHF; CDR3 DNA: TGTGCCAGCAGCTTAGAGAGGGCGCGATCACCCCTCCACTTT
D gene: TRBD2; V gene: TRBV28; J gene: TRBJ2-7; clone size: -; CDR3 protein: CASRGTSDYEQYF; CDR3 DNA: TGTGCCAGCAGAGGGACTAGCGACTACGAGCAGTACTTC
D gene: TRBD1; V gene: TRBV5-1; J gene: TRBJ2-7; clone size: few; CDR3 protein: CASSPSTGELPPQYF; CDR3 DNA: TGCGCCAGCAGCCCCTCGACAGGGGAACTCCCTCCGCAGTACTTC
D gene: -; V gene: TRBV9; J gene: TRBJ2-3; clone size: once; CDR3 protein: CASSVGYVGDTQYF; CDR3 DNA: TGTGCCAGCAGCGTAGGGTATGTAGGGGATACGCAGTATTTT
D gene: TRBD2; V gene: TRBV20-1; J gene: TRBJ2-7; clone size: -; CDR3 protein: CSVSRGLAGSSYEQYF; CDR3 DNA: TGCAGTGTCTCCCGGGGGCTAGCGGGGTCCTCCTACGAGCAGTACTTC